This T cell receptor (beta chain) originates from a study of blood T cell repertoires in COVID-19. CDR3 length equals 15 residues. Only in-frame clones appear in the TCRdb table, and some are missing; sequencing was by immunoSEQ multiplex PCR. The sample consists of 200,000 or so clones, approximately 79% of them appearing once. This chain connects TRBV21-1 to TRBJ1-1. TRBV21-1 corresponds to a pseudogene. Source material: peripheral blood. This TCR was recovered from a man aged 55 to 69 with active or convalescent COVID-19. The CDR3 sequence: CASSKVPAGNTEAFF. CDR3 nucleotides: TGTGCCAGCAGCAAGGTCCCGGCGGGGAACACTGAAGCTTTCTTT.